This T cell receptor beta chain was found in a study of T cells in Graves' hyperthyroidism and ophthalmopathy. TCR beta CDR3 region amplification was performed from RNA transcripts. First-round RT-PCR targeting the TCR CDR3 was performed with the HTBI primer set. In TCRdb, the multiplex PCR reads were re-called with MiXCR into one record per CDR3 protein. The sample yields more than 150,000 distinct CDR3 sequences, approximately 15% seen once. The V end was cut by 4 bases, the J end by 1 base, with 8 bases between. This CDR3 spans 13 amino acids. The germline V gene encodes CDR1 LNHDA and CDR2 SQIVND (reference sequence). This clonotype has ten or more counts.

Sequences were obtained from blood. The chain couples TRBV19 to TRBJ2-7; D call uncertain. This sequence was found in a woman in her forties or fifties with Graves' hyperthyroidism. The DNA of the CDR3 is TGTGCCAGTAGTAGGAGTAGGTCCTACGAGCAGTACTTC. Protein product: CASSRSRSYEQYF.